A single sample gave rise to the 16 T cell receptor beta chains below, sequenced in a study of shared clonotypes between healthy human individuals. Naive CD8 cells were CD45RO-negative, positively selected for CCR7, excluding terminally differentiated effector memory CD45RA+ cells. The method was immunoSEQ multiplex PCR; TCRdb's version includes in-frame clones alone and lacks a portion of them. The sample consists of 2 million to 2.5 million clones, 85% to 95% of them appearing once. The sample taken for sequencing was naive CD8+ T cells from PBMCs. Receptors originate from a man aged 18 to 29 in good health. Some clones in this sample may be carry-over from other donors' samples.

This CDR3 is CASSPSGRALDTQYF. CDR3 DNA sequence: TGTGCCAGCAGTCCTAGCGGGAGGGCCTTAGATACGCAGTATTTT. The chain uses TRBV28 and TRBJ2-3, with 12 bases lining up with TRBD2. The germline CDR1 and CDR2 sequences are MDHEN and SYDVKM. The CDR3 extends over 15 amino acids. V gave up 5 bases and J gave up 5 bases; unmatched junction bases: 5.

The chain employs TRBV11-2 and TRBJ2-2; 7 positions match TRBD2. V shed 2 bases and J 1 base; nucleotides not matched to a gene: 7. Germline V gene lookup returns CDR1 SGHAT and CDR2 FQNNGV. The CDR3 is made up of 17 amino acids. The CDR3: CASSLFILAENTGELFF. CDR3 DNA sequence: TGTGCCAGCAGCTTATTTATCCTAGCGGAGAACACCGGGGAGCTGTTTTTT.

J is TRBJ2-3 and V is TRBV5-1; possibly TRBD2 for D (6 bases). The germline V gene encodes CDR1 SGHRS and CDR2 YFSETQ. Trimming removed 4 bases from V and 3 bases from J, with 18 bases in between. This CDR3 region has 16 residues. The CDR3 spells CASSLVIRSGTDTQYF. Here the CDR3 DNA reads TGCGCCAGCAGCCTGGTGATTCGCAGCGGGACAGATACGCAGTATTTT.

This clone was observed a single time. The V gene is TRBV10-3, the J gene TRBJ2-2; 10 positions agree with TRBD2. Germline loops: CDR1 ENHRY, CDR2 SYGVKD. There are 21 residues in the CDR3. The V segment lost 4 bases and the J segment 2 bases; nucleotides outside the gene matches: 19. For the CDR3, the DNA is TGTGCCATCAGTGTTGGCCCCGTACCGACTAGCGGGCGACTTAACACCGGGGAGCTGTTTTTT. It is translated as CAISVGPVPTSGRLNTGELFF.

This chain connects TRBV11-3 to TRBJ2-3, with D possibly called TRBD1 or TRBD2 (5 bases each). With 1 base removed from V and 4 bases from J, the gap between germline ends came to 6 bases. The CDR3 has 13 amino acids. Per germline, CDR1 SGHNT and CDR2 YENEEA. The CDR3: CASSLVGADTQYF. The CDR3 DNA reads TGTGCCAGCAGCTTAGTGGGGGCAGATACGCAGTATTTT.

The genes are TRBV14 and TRBJ1-2; no reliable D call. V was cut by 4 bases and J by 4 bases, with 13 bases left in between. Germline values: CDR1 SGHDN, CDR2 FVKESK. The length of the CDR3 is 14 residues. CDR3 amino acids: CASSPDRAGYGYTF. CDR3 sequence (DNA): TGTGCCAGCAGCCCCGACCGCGCCGGCTATGGCTACACCTTC. The variable domain in full, with the rest retrieved from reference TRBV14 and TRBJ1-2, is EAGVTQFPSHSVIEKGQTVTLRCDPISGHDNLYWYRRVMGKEIKFLLHFVKESKQDESGMPNNRFLAERTGGTYSTLKVQPAELEDSGVYFCASSPDRAGYGYTFGSGTRLTVV.

J is TRBJ2-2 and V is TRBV5-4; 10 nucleotides match TRBD2. The CDR3 is made up of 16 amino acids. CDR1 and CDR2 (germline): SGHNT, YYREEE (reference sequence). The J segment lost 3 bases and the V segment lost 0 bases, leaving 2 bases of the junction unmatched. The chain's CDR3 is CASSLGAGGYTGELFF. As DNA, the CDR3 is TGTGCCAGCAGCTTGGGAGCGGGAGGGTACACCGGGGAGCTGTTTTTT.

This clone was recorded only once. The J gene is TRBJ1-4, the V gene TRBV7-9; D unclear. V dropped 5 bases and J dropped 2 bases, with 12 bases sitting between them. Germline V gene sequence: CDR1 SEHNR, CDR2 FQNEAQ (reference sequence). CDR3 length: 15 amino acids. The CDR3 is CASSRGPGTNEKLFF. CDR3 nucleotides: TGTGCCAGCAGCCGAGGTCCGGGCACTAATGAAAAACTGTTTTTT.

The rearrangement joins TRBV28 to TRBJ1-5; D remains unclear. The V gene's germline CDR1 is MDHEN and CDR2 SYDVKM. The ends were cut back, 3 bases at V and 4 bases at J, with 10 bases in the middle. The CDR3 is made up of 14 amino acids. CDR3 sequence: CASSFPTRNQPQHF. The CDR3 coding sequence is TGTGCCAGCAGTTTCCCTACCAGGAATCAGCCCCAGCATTTT.

The chain recombines TRBV27 with TRBJ2-7; TRBD2 agrees at 13 bases. The CDR3 runs to 17 residues. Trimming took 1 base from V and 5 from J; bases not matched to a gene: 8. Germline V gives CDR1 MNHEY, CDR2 SMNVEV (reference sequence). The DNA of the CDR3 is TGTGCCAGCAGTTTATTAAGGACTAGCGGGAGTCCCCACGAGCAGTACTTC. Protein sequence: CASSLLRTSGSPHEQYF.

The chain recombines TRBV2 with TRBJ2-1; TRBD2 aligns across 8 bases. The CDR3 loop spans 17 amino acids. J was trimmed by 0 bases and V by 4 bases; bases with no gene match: 8. Germline V gene sequence: CDR1 SNHLY, CDR2 FYNNEI. This CDR3 is CASSGPGGWSSYNEQFF. CDR3 sequence (DNA): TGTGCCAGCAGTGGACCGGGAGGGTGGAGCTCCTACAATGAGCAGTTCTTC. The full variable domain, with the rest looked up from reference TRBV2 and TRBJ2-1, is EPEVTQTPSHQVTQMGQEVILRCVPISNHLYFYWYRQILGQKVEFLVSFYNNEISEKSEIFDDQFSVERPDGSNFTLKIRSTKLEDSAMYFCASSGPGGWSSYNEQFFGPGTRLTVL.

This clone was seen a single time. This specimen includes other DNA sequences encoding the same CDR3. The chain recombines TRBV9 with TRBJ2-7; D possibly uses TRBD1 or TRBD2 (6 bases each). The V gene's germline CDR1 is SGDLS and CDR2 YYNGEE. Trimming took 0 bases from V and 6 from J, leaving 10 bases between them. CDR3 length: 13 residues. This CDR3 reads CASSVVGGSEQYF. The CDR3 DNA sequence: TGTGCCAGCAGCGTAGTAGGGGGGTCCGAGCAGTACTTC.

The V and J genes are TRBV27 and TRBJ2-7; tentatively, D is TRBD1 (7 bases). CDR3 length: 16 amino acids. Germline V CDR1 and CDR2: MNHEY, SMNVEV (reference sequence). V was shortened by 3 bases and J by 4 bases, with 19 bases between the two germline ends. As DNA, the CDR3 is TGTGCCAGCAGTTTCTCCGCGGGACAGTGGGTGTACGAGCAGTACTTC. It is translated as CASSFSAGQWVYEQYF.

This chain links TRBV28 with TRBJ1-2; D is ambiguous. Germline V gene lookup returns CDR1 MDHEN and CDR2 SYDVKM. The ends were cut back, 3 bases at V and 1 base at J, with 12 bases in the middle. The CDR3 is 15 residues long. The CDR3 coding sequence is TGTGCCAGCAGTTTCCGGGGTTGGGGTAACTATGGCTACACCTTC. Translated, it gives CASSFRGWGNYGYTF.

This sequence joins TRBV13 and TRBJ2-2; 7 nucleotides match TRBD2. With V trimmed by 5 bases and J by 7 bases, 10 bases remained unmatched. Germline V lookup: CDR1 PRHDT, CDR2 FYEKMQ (reference sequence). This CDR3 contains 15 residues. The CDR3 DNA reads TGTGCCAGCAGCCCCCGTAGTAGCGGGTTCGGGGAGCTGTTTTTT. Its protein product is CASSPRSSGFGELFF.

The rearrangement joins TRBV4-1 to TRBJ1-2; D might be TRBD1 (6 bases). Germline V CDR1 and CDR2: MGHRA, YSYEKL. This CDR3 contains 14 residues. V gave up 1 base and J gave up 8 bases, with 14 bases separating them. The DNA of the CDR3 is TGCGCCAGCAGCCAAGCACAGGGAAATGGAGGCTACACCTTC. It yields the protein CASSQAQGNGGYTF.